The 18 T cell receptor beta chains below come from one sample, sequenced in a study of CD8 T cells in ankylosing spondylitis. The study's findings and limits: Blood from ankylosing spondylitis patients appeared to carry a characteristic roughly eight-variant TCR beta motif.

No antigen has been identified for these receptors. One entry per CDR3 protein, called by TCRdb with MiXCR from the 5' RACE reads. This table holds roughly 450,000 distinct CDR3 sequences, about 24% found once. Sequencing input: blood, either unsorted or a sorted T cell fraction (not recorded which). These receptors originate from a male donor with ankylosing spondylitis.

Regarding this clonotype: Germline and junction disagree at one end, which may indicate a read error. The chain employs TRBV7-9 and TRBJ2-1, with 9 positions matching TRBD2. The CDR3 is 16 amino acids. The V gene's germline CDR1 is SEHNR and CDR2 FQNEAQ (reference sequence). This chain's CDR3 is CASSVARREGRHEQFF. In DNA, the CDR3 is TGTGCCAGCAGCGTAGCGCGGCGGGAGGGCCGGCATGAGCAGTTCTTC.

The CDR3 DNA reads as TGTGCCAGCAGCCAAGATGGAGCTAGTCACAATGAGCAGTTCTTC. It specifies CASSQDGASHNEQFF. The V and J genes are TRBV3-1 and TRBJ2-1; D gene uncertain. The CDR3 is 15 amino acids. V lost 0 bases and J lost 5, with 11 bases in between. The germline V gene encodes CDR1 LGHDT and CDR2 YNNKEL (reference sequence).

V usage is TRBV7-2 and J usage is TRBJ1-2; D uncertain. Trimming shortened V by 4 bases and J by 4 bases, and 19 bases separated the two germline ends. Germline CDR1 is SGHTA and CDR2 is FQGNSA. The CDR3 sequence is 16 residues long. The CDR3 DNA follows: TGTGCCAGCAGCTCCGCCAACATCAAGGGCGGCTATGGCTACACCTTC. It codes for CASSSANIKGGYGYTF. The variable domain in full, completed from reference TRBV7-2 and TRBJ1-2, reads GAGVSQSPSNKVTEKGKDVELRCDPISGHTALYWYRQSLGQGLEFLIYFQGNSAPDKSGLPSDRFSAERTGGSVSTLTIQRTQQEDSAVYLCASSSANIKGGYGYTFGSGTRLTVV.

This chain connects TRBV4-1 to TRBJ2-7; a possible D gene is TRBD1 (5 bases). V shed 3 bases and J shed 2 bases, with 11 bases lying between them. The CDR3 extends over 14 amino acids. Germline CDR1 is MGHRA and CDR2 is YSYEKL. CDR3 nucleotide sequence: TGCGCCAGCAGCCACCGACAGAACCCCTACGAGCAGTACGTC. It is translated as CASSHRQNPYEQYV.

The V and J genes are TRBV5-1 and TRBJ1-1; D perhaps matches TRBD1 (5 bases). The CDR3 consists of 14 residues. V was trimmed by 5 bases and J by 3 bases, leaving 14 bases between them. Per germline, CDR1 SGHRS and CDR2 YFSETQ. CDR3 nucleotide sequence: TGCGCCAGCAGAACTGGGGGACTTCACACTGAAGCTTTCTTT. Its translation is CASRTGGLHTEAFF.

The CDR3 loop reads CASSRTVFTDTQYF. Written as DNA, the CDR3 is TGTGCCAGCAGTCGGACAGTATTCACAGATACGCAGTATTTT. The rearrangement joins TRBV12-3 or TRBV12-4 to TRBJ2-3; possible D gene TRBD1, 6 bases. The CDR3 runs to 14 residues. V dropped 5 bases and J dropped 2 bases, with 11 bases sitting between them.

The J gene is TRBJ2-3, the V gene TRBV5-1; D ambiguous. The CDR3 has 15 amino acids. Deletions cut 1 base from V and 2 bases from J, with 11 bases between. Germline CDR1 reads SGHRS; CDR2 reads YFSETQ. The CDR3 here is CASSLTPDHTDTQYF. Here the CDR3 DNA reads TGCGCCAGCAGCTTGACCCCAGACCACACAGATACGCAGTATTTT.

This clonotype has a single count. Germline is not matched at one junction end, which may reflect a read error. V usage is TRBV5-1 and J usage is TRBJ2-1; D perhaps matches TRBD2 (5 bases). Germline values: CDR1 SGHRS, CDR2 YFSETQ. This CDR3 comprises 15 residues. This chain's CDR3 is CASSGSGASYNEQIF. In DNA form, the CDR3 reads TGCGCCAGCAGCGGGAGCGGAGCTTCCTACAATGAGCAGATCTTC.

This clonotype was counted a few times. The V call is TRBV7-2, the J call TRBJ1-2; D remains ambiguous. Trimming shortened V by 1 base and J by 3 bases, and 12 bases separated the two germline ends. In germline, CDR1 is SGHTA, CDR2 FQGNSA. The CDR3 contains 15 residues. The DNA for the CDR3 is TGTGCCAGCAGCTTAGACTTGGCAACTCACTATGGCTACACCTTC. Translation: CASSLDLATHYGYTF.

The CDR3 DNA sequence: TGCGCCAGCAGCCGGACGATTGGACAGGCCCAAGAGACCCAGTACTTC. Encoded protein: CASSRTIGQAQETQYF. The rearrangement uses TRBV5-1 and TRBJ2-5; 7 bases agree with TRBD1. CDR1 is SGHRS and CDR2 is YFSETQ in the germline V gene. The CDR3 extends over 16 amino acids. V lost 4 bases and J lost 1; bases outside the gene matches: 10.

This chain links TRBV10-3 with TRBJ2-2, with 8 nucleotides matching TRBD2. With V trimmed by 7 bases and J by 0 bases, 7 bases remained unmatched. The CDR3 has 16 amino acids. The germline V gene encodes CDR1 ENHRY and CDR2 SYGVKD. The CDR3 here is CAIKASGRPNTGELFF. CDR3 coding DNA: TGTGCCATCAAGGCTAGCGGGCGACCGAACACCGGGGAGCTGTTTTTT.

The chain has TRBV4-2 and TRBJ2-1, with D unresolved. Germline CDR1 reads LGHNA; CDR2 reads YNFKEQ. The CDR3 loop spans 13 amino acids. Trimming removed 3 bases at V and 7 bases at J, with 10 bases between. CDR3 coding DNA: TGTGCCAGCAGCCAGCCGTGGGCGAATGAGCAGTTCTTC. Its translation is CASSQPWANEQFF.

The chain combines TRBV7-6 with TRBJ1-2; 10 bases align to TRBD1. V lost 1 base and J lost 2; bases outside the gene matches: 1. Looked up from germline, CDR1 is SGHVS and CDR2 is FNYEAQ. The CDR3 loop spans 15 amino acids. CDR3 bases: TGTGCCAGCAGCTTAGAGACAGGGGGCAACTATGGCTACACCTTC. Protein product: CASSLETGGNYGYTF.

This clonotype was recorded a few times. The V call is TRBV2, the J call TRBJ2-6; D is unclear. CDR3 length: 14 residues. Germline CDR1 reads SNHLY; CDR2 reads FYNNEI. Trimming took off 5 bases at V and 4 bases at J, with 9 bases between the two ends. CDR3 nucleotide sequence: TGTGCCAGCAGTTACAGAGCGGGGGCCAACGTCCTGACTTTC. This translates into CASSYRAGANVLTF.

V is TRBV5-1 and J is TRBJ2-3; the match to TRBD1 covers 7 bases. Germline V gene data show CDR1 as SGHRS and CDR2 as YFSETQ. The CDR3 has 16 amino acids. With V trimmed by 4 bases and J by 2 bases, 10 bases remained unmatched. CDR3 in amino acids: CASSLSGTDFTDTQYF. DNA for the CDR3: TGCGCCAGCAGCCTGTCCGGGACAGACTTCACAGATACGCAGTATTTT.

Regarding this clonotype: The junction and the germline gene differ at one end; a read error may be behind it. The V and J genes are TRBV4-2 and TRBJ2-2; possibly TRBD1 for D (7 bases). The CDR3 loop spans 16 amino acids. CDR1 and CDR2 (germline): LGHNA, YNFKEQ. CDR3 DNA: TGTGCCAGCAGCCTACTCAGGGGGGTGAACACCGGGGAGCTGCTTTTT. This encodes CASSLLRGVNTGELLF.

V is TRBV6-6 and J is TRBJ1-3; no reliable D call. The CDR3 length is 13 residues. Looked up from germline, CDR1 is MNHNY and CDR2 is SVGAGI (reference sequence). V was trimmed by 6 bases and J by 4 bases, leaving 10 bases between them. The CDR3 nucleotides read TGTGCCAGCAGGCAGGTGGACGGAAACACCATATATTTT. The encoded protein is CASRQVDGNTIYF.

This chain uses TRBV4-1 with TRBJ1-2; no clear D. Germline V gene sequence: CDR1 MGHRA, CDR2 YSYEKL. CDR3 length: 14 residues. Trimming cost V 0 bases and J 5 bases, with 10 bases left between them. DNA for the CDR3: TGCGCCAGCAGCCAAGAAGAAAGAGTTTATGGCTACACCTTC. As protein: CASSQEERVYGYTF.